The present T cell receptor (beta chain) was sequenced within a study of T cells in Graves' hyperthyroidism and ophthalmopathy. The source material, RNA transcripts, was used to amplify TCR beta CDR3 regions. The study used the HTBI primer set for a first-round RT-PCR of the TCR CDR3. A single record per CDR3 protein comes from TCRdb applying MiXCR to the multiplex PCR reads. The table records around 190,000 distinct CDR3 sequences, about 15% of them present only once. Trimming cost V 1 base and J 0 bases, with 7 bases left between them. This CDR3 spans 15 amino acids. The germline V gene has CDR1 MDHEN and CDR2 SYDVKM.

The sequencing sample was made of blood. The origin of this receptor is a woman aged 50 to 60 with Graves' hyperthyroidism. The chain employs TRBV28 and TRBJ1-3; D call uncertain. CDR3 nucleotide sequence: TGTGCCAGCAGTTTATCAGTATCCTCTGGAAACACCATATATTTT. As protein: CASSLSVSSGNTIYF.